A selection of T cell receptor beta chains follows, all from one sample in a study of blood T cell repertoires in COVID-19. Data came from immunoSEQ multiplex PCR; TCRdb stores just in-frame clones and leaves some out. This sample has about 110,000 clones; around 80% occur once, and the top ten carry 7% to 9.5%. Sequenced input: peripheral blood. The receptors derive from a woman older than 75 with active or convalescent COVID-19. Each CDR3 is given with its conserved first and last residue. The D gene is left open where the match is weak. Size is stated for part of the rows, as once, few or many counts, or as a class when the clone is expanded.

clone size,J gene,V gene,D gene,CDR3 protein,CDR3 DNA
-,TRBJ1-6,TRBV28,-,CASSSKHVRTWGRNSPLHF,TGTGCCAGCAGTTCAAAGCACGTGCGGACATGGGGGAGGAATTCACCCCTCCACTTT
-,TRBJ2-3,TRBV18,-,CASSAQDTQYF,TGTGCCAGCTCCGCCCAGGATACGCAGTATTTT
-,TRBJ1-4,TRBV7-8,TRBD1,CASIPGQGLGYEKLFF,TGTGCCAGCATTCCGGGACAGGGACTTGGCTATGAAAAACTGTTTTTT
once,TRBJ2-5,TRBV28,TRBD2,CASTKGLARETQYF,TGTGCCAGCACCAAGGGACTAGCGCGGGAGACCCAGTACTTC
once,TRBJ2-5,TRBV11-2,TRBD1,CASSYGQGGETQYF,TGTGCCAGCAGCTACGGACAGGGTGGAGAGACCCAGTACTTC
-,TRBJ2-3,TRBV9,TRBD2,CASSASGAIITDTQYF,TGTGCCAGCAGCGCTAGCGGGGCTATCATTACAGATACGCAGTATTTT
-,TRBJ2-7,TRBV12-3/TRBV12-4,-,CASSLAGGYEQYF,TGTGCCAGCAGTTTAGCGGGGGGCTACGAGCAGTACTTC
-,TRBJ2-7,TRBV7-2,TRBD2,CASSPQLAGGTYEQYF,TGTGCCAGCAGCCCCCAACTAGCGGGAGGTACCTACGAGCAGTACTTC
-,TRBJ1-3,TRBV19,TRBD1,CASRPDRGRNTIYF,TGTGCCAGTAGGCCCGACAGGGGCCGAAACACCATATATTTT
-,TRBJ2-3,TRBV5-4,TRBD2,CASSLGVSGSVSDTQYF,TGTGCCAGCAGCTTGGGTGTGAGCGGGAGTGTCTCAGATACGCAGTATTTT
once,TRBJ2-1,TRBV19,TRBD2,CASSILAGVNYNEQFF,TGTGCCAGTAGTATCCTAGCGGGAGTCAACTACAATGAGCAGTTCTTC
-,TRBJ2-4,TRBV2,-,CASSLAKNIQYF,TGTGCCAGCAGTCTAGCCAAAAACATTCAGTACTTC
-,TRBJ2-2,TRBV5-1,TRBD2,CASSLDRLAGGELFF,TGCGCCAGCAGCTTGGATAGGCTAGCGGGAGGGGAGCTGTTTTTT
-,TRBJ1-3,TRBV5-1,-,CASSSNGGDSGNTIYF,TGCGCCAGCAGCTCCAATGGGGGCGACTCTGGAAACACCATATATTTT
-,TRBJ1-2,TRBV28,TRBD1,CASSLGTGTGGYTF,TGTGCCAGCAGTCTCGGGACAGGGACGGGGGGCTACACCTTC
-,TRBJ2-3,TRBV7-9,-,CASSFLATDTQYF,TGTGCCAGCAGCTTCTTAGCAACAGATACGCAGTATTTT
-,TRBJ2-1,TRBV7-9,TRBD2,CASSLGLAGGSYNEQFF,TGTGCCAGCAGCTTAGGACTAGCGGGAGGTTCCTACAATGAGCAGTTCTTC
-,TRBJ1-5,TRBV28,-,CAITLGGQQPQHF,TGTGCCATCACTTTGGGGGGGCAACAGCCCCAGCATTTT
-,TRBJ2-1,TRBV7-3,-,CASSLGERNPYNEQFF,TGTGCCAGCAGCTTAGGTGAGCGTAACCCCTACAATGAGCAGTTCTTC
-,TRBJ1-2,TRBV11-3,-,CASSLRTDTPTF,TGTGCCAGCAGCCTTCGGACAGATACGCCGACCTTC
few,TRBJ2-7,TRBV7-9,TRBD1,CASSPRGGEREQYF,TGTGCCAGCAGCCCCCGAGGGGGCGAAAGGGAGCAGTACTTC
-,TRBJ2-3,TRBV5-4,TRBD2,CASSLYLSGSVDTQYF,TGTGCCAGCAGCTTGTACCTTAGCGGGAGTGTAGATACGCAGTATTTT
few,TRBJ2-1,TRBV12-3/TRBV12-4,-,CASSLQGYEQFF,TGTGCCAGCAGTTTACAGGGCTATGAGCAGTTCTTC
-,TRBJ1-2,TRBV28,-,CASSPASGTYGYTF,TGTGCCAGCAGCCCCGCCTCGGGTACCTATGGCTACACCTTC
-,TRBJ2-7,TRBV5-1,TRBD2,CASSHVAGGYEQYF,TGCGCCAGCAGCCACGTAGCGGGTGGCTACGAGCAGTACTTC
-,TRBJ2-3,TRBV7-6,TRBD2,CASSRDMGLAGVTDTQYF,TGTGCCAGCAGCCGAGATATGGGACTAGCGGGAGTCACAGATACGCAGTATTTT
-,TRBJ1-6,TRBV15,TRBD1,CATSGETGTVGSPLHF,TGTGCCACCAGTGGGGAAACCGGGACAGTTGGATCACCCCTCCACTTT
-,TRBJ2-1,TRBV5-1,TRBD2,CASDLGTSGNYNEQFF,TGCGCCAGCGATCTCGGGACTAGCGGGAACTACAATGAGCAGTTCTTC
-,TRBJ2-7,TRBV6-5,TRBD1,CASSYSPRQGDEQYF,TGTGCCAGCAGTTACTCCCCTCGACAGGGCGACGAGCAGTACTTC
-,TRBJ2-2,TRBV3-1/TRBV3-2,TRBD1,CASSQGTGNNGELFF,TGTGCCAGCAGCCAAGGGACAGGGAACAACGGGGAGCTGTTTTTT
medium-sized,TRBJ1-6,TRBV5-1,TRBD1,CASSPTGGSYNSPLHF,TGCGCCAGCAGCCCGACAGGGGGCAGCTATAATTCACCCCTCCACTTT
-,TRBJ2-1,TRBV15,TRBD1,CATSTPGQGYNEQFF,TGTGCCACCAGCACACCGGGACAGGGCTACAATGAGCAGTTCTTC
-,TRBJ2-1,TRBV6-1,TRBD2,CASSKGAGGSSYNEQFF,TGTGCCAGCAGTAAAGGAGCGGGGGGAAGCTCCTACAATGAGCAGTTCTTC
-,TRBJ2-7,TRBV6-5,-,CASSYSRFSYEQYF,TGTGCCAGCAGTTATTCCAGGTTCTCCTACGAGCAGTACTTC
-,TRBJ2-5,TRBV10-1,-,CASSDTGVRETQYF,TGCGCCAGCAGTGACACCGGGGTCCGAGAGACCCAGTACTTC
-,TRBJ2-4,TRBV5-4,-,CASSLGRGRDQYF,TGTGCCAGCAGCTTGGGACGGGGGAGAGATCAGTACTTC
-,TRBJ1-5,TRBV5-1,-,CASSLTGSGQPQHF,TGCGCCAGCAGCTTGACAGGGAGCGGTCAGCCCCAGCATTTT
-,TRBJ2-3,TRBV5-6,TRBD2,CASSRGLAGFTDTQYF,TGTGCCAGCAGCCGTGGACTAGCGGGATTTACAGATACGCAGTATTTT
-,TRBJ2-1,TRBV3-1/TRBV3-2,-,CASSQDPGDLNNEQFF,TGTGCCAGCAGCCAAGATCCAGGGGACCTTAACAATGAGCAGTTCTTC
-,TRBJ1-2,TRBV28,TRBD1,CASSLRDRVGYGYTF,TGTGCCAGCAGTTTACGGGACAGGGTTGGTTATGGCTACACCTTC
-,TRBJ2-2,TRBV30,-,CAWSVMALQTGELFF,TGTGCCTGGAGTGTTATGGCTTTGCAGACCGGGGAGCTGTTTTTT
-,TRBJ2-1,TRBV13,-,CATRRLELNNEQFF,TGTGCCACCCGCCGACTAGAGTTAAACAATGAGCAGTTCTTC
-,TRBJ2-2,TRBV3-1/TRBV3-2,-,CASSPPSHPGELFF,TGTGCCAGCAGTCCCCCCAGTCACCCCGGGGAGCTGTTTTTT
-,TRBJ2-3,TRBV20-1,-,CSLRDTQYF,TGCAGTCTCCGAGATACGCAGTATTTT
-,TRBJ1-6,TRBV5-1,-,CASSLRVVEDSPLHF,TGCGCCAGCAGCTTACGGGTGGTGGAGGATTCACCCCTCCACTTT
-,TRBJ2-1,TRBV7-9,TRBD2,CASRPSGSGGFF,TGTGCCAGCAGACCTAGCGGGAGTGGGGGGTTCTTC
-,TRBJ2-5,TRBV15,-,CATSNLARTGETQYF,TGTGCCACCAGCAACCTTGCCCGAACGGGGGAGACCCAGTACTTC
-,TRBJ2-7,TRBV18,TRBD1,CASSHGRQGPPRDYEQYF,TGTGCCAGCTCCCACGGACGACAGGGACCTCCCCGGGACTACGAGCAGTACTTC
few,TRBJ1-1,TRBV28,-,CASSSFGRDTEAFF,TGTGCCAGCAGTTCATTTGGGAGGGACACTGAAGCTTTCTTT
-,TRBJ2-7,TRBV2,TRBD1,CASSRDRRYEQYF,TGTGCCAGCAGCAGGGACAGGAGGTACGAGCAGTACTTC
-,TRBJ2-1,TRBV21-1,-,CASSRRDNEQFF,TGTGCCAGCAGCAGGAGGGACAATGAGCAGTTCTTC
-,TRBJ2-1,TRBV11-3,TRBD2,CASSLVAGAYNEQFF,TGTGCCAGCAGCTTAGTCGCGGGGGCCTACAATGAGCAGTTCTTC
few,TRBJ2-1,TRBV5-1,-,CASTKDYPDNEQFF,TGCGCCAGCACCAAGGACTACCCAGACAATGAGCAGTTCTTC
-,TRBJ1-1,TRBV7-3,-,CASSHFANTEAFF,TGTGCCAGCAGCCACTTCGCGAACACTGAAGCTTTCTTT
-,TRBJ1-1,TRBV19,-,CASSSTRGYTEAFF,TGTGCCAGTAGCAGTACTCGGGGTTATACTGAAGCTTTCTTT
-,TRBJ2-7,TRBV6-5,-,CASSYSPIYYEQYF,TGTGCCAGCAGTTACTCGCCCATCTACTACGAGCAGTACTTC
once,TRBJ2-1,TRBV2,TRBD2,CASMDSGGVSYNEQFF,TGTGCCAGCATGGACAGCGGGGGGGTCTCCTACAATGAGCAGTTCTTC
-,TRBJ2-3,TRBV19,TRBD1,CASRGQGANTQYF,TGTGCCAGTAGGGGACAGGGGGCGAATACGCAGTATTTT
-,TRBJ1-2,TRBV10-3,TRBD1,CAISESTPGQFYGYTF,TGTGCCATCAGTGAGTCGACTCCGGGACAGTTCTATGGCTACACCTTC